This paragraph reports one TCR beta chain. The sample is drawn from a study of blood T cell repertoires in COVID-19. Study-level information: From the United States, Italy and Spain came samples of acute and convalescent COVID-19. T cells, B-cell-depleted T cells, or PBMCs provided the cDNA or gDNA that served as material.

Per the original methods: Reference gene primers were amplified, and this amplification served to estimate nucleated cell counts. Sequencing was performed with immunoSEQ multiplex PCR; in TCRdb, only in-frame clones are kept and a portion is missing. V, J and clone size reflect that table, while D and trimming were determined from the DNA. The sample holds roughly 200,000 clones, around 87% seen once. The CDR3 contains 19 residues. CDR1 and CDR2 (germline): SGHNT, YYREEE (reference sequence). With 4 bases removed from V and 0 bases from J, the gap between germline ends came to 24 bases. The chain employs TRBV5-4 and TRBJ2-3, with D maybe TRBD2 (7 bases). This receptor was identified in a woman between 18 and 30 years old who had recovered from COVID-19. Specimen: peripheral blood. In DNA, the CDR3 is TGTGCCAGCAGCCGGGCGGTGCGGGGGCCCACTTCTAGCACAGATACGCAGTATTTT. Residues: CASSRAVRGPTSSTDTQYF.